The clone carrying this T cell receptor beta chain was counted a single time. Its antigen is as yet unknown. This record belongs to a study of neoadjuvant anti-PD-1 for oral cavity cancer. Across the study: Around day 43, patients without progression received a fourth nivolumab dose before surgery. General study findings and limits: Pretreatment Treg/Th17 ratio correlated inversely with post-treatment tumor clonality.

Most PBMC samples had 450 to 500 ng input DNA in six replicates. TCRdb keeps only in-frame clones here, not all; method: immunoSEQ multiplex PCR. The sample includes over 15,000 clones, approximately 79% of them seen just once. This sample comprised PBMCs, obtained before nivolumab (anti-PD-1) treatment. This receptor was identified in a person aged 40 to 85 with oral cavity squamous cell carcinoma.

The CDR3 region has the DNA TGTGCCAGCAGCTTTGGGGCCAGCGGGGAAAAACTGTTTTTT. Its translation is CASSFGASGEKLFF. The V and J genes are TRBV13 and TRBJ1-4; D is perhaps TRBD1 (5 bases). There are 14 residues in the CDR3. Germline-derived CDR1 and CDR2 are PRHDT and FYEKMQ (reference sequence). The ends were cut back, 3 bases at V and 8 bases at J, with 13 bases in the middle.